Given below is one T cell receptor beta chain in context. This sample stems from a study of T-cell reconstitution after alpha-beta-depleted transplantation in children. This CDR3 is built from 16 residues. Trimming removed 3 bases at V and 5 bases at J, with 20 bases between. The germline V gene encodes CDR1 SGHKS and CDR2 YYEKEE (reference sequence). As it was prepared, the TCRbeta library received unique molecular identifiers. TCRdb fed the PCR reads into MiXCR, producing one record per CDR3 protein. The table has some 490,000 distinct CDR3 sequences, approximately 13% seen once. The TCR comes from a human donor who donated a stem cell graft to a child with combined immunodeficiency. The source material was PBMCs from the stem cell graft donor, sampled from the stem cell graft. This chain links TRBV5-5 with TRBJ2-5; D possibly corresponds to TRBD1 (6 bases). The CDR3 spells CASSWGAGASRETQYF. In DNA form, the CDR3 reads TGTGCCAGCAGCTGGGGTGCAGGGGCGTCCCGGGAGACCCAGTACTTC.